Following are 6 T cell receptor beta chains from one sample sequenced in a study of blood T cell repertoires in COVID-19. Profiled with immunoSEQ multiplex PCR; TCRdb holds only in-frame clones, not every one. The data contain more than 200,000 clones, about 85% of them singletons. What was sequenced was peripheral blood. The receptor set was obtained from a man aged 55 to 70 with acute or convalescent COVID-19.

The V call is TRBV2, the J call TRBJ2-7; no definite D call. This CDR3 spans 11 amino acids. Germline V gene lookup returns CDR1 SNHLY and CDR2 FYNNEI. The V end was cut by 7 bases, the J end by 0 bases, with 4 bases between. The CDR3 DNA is TGTGCCAGCACGGTCTCCTACGAGCAGTACTTC. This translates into CASTVSYEQYF.

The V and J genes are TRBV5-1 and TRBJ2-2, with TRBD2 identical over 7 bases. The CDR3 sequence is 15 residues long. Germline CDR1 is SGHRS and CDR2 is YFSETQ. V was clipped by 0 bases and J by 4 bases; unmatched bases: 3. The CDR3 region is CASSLDWTSTGELFF. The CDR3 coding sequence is TGCGCCAGCAGCTTGGATTGGACTAGCACCGGGGAGCTGTTTTTT.

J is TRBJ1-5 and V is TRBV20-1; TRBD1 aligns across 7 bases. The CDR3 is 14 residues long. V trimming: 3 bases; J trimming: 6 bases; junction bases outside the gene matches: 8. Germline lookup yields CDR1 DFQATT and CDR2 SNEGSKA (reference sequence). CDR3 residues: CSASADRESQPQHF. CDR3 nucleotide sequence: TGCAGTGCTAGTGCCGACAGGGAAAGTCAGCCCCAGCATTTT.

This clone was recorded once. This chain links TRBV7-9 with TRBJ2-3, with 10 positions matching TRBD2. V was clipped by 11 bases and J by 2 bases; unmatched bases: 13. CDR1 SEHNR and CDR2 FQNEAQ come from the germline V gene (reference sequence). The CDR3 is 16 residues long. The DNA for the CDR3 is TGTGCCCTTTTGGGGTCGACTAGCGGGTTCACAGATACGCAGTATTTT. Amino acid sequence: CALLGSTSGFTDTQYF.

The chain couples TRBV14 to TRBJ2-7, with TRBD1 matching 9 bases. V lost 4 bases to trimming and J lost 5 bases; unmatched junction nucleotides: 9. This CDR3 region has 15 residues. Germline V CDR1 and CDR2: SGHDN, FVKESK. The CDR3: CASSRGGTGTDEQYF. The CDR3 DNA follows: TGTGCCAGCAGCCGGGGGGGGACAGGGACCGACGAGCAGTACTTC.

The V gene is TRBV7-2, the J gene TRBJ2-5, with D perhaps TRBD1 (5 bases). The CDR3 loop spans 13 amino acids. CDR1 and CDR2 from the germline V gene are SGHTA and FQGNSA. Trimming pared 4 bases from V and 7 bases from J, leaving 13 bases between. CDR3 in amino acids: CASSSQFRGTQYF. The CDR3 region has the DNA TGTGCCAGCAGCTCCCAATTTAGGGGGACCCAGTACTTC.